Shown below are 32 T cell receptor beta chains from a single sample sequenced in a study of blood T cell repertoires in COVID-19. Sequencing used immunoSEQ multiplex PCR; TCRdb keeps in-frame clones, though not all of them. In the table there are about 190,000 clones, 65% to 85% of which are singletons. Sequencing was carried out using PBMCs or T cells enriched from blood (not recorded which). Receptor source: a woman aged 30 to 39 who had recovered from COVID-19.

V and J are TRBV29-1 and TRBJ2-6; tentatively, D is TRBD2 (5 bases). Trimming stripped 4 bases from V and 2 bases from J, with 15 bases between. This CDR3 is built from 16 residues. Germline V gene sequence: CDR1 SQVTM, CDR2 ANQGSEA. The CDR3 protein is CSVARDVDAGANVLTF. Here the CDR3 DNA reads TGCAGCGTTGCCCGGGATGTGGACGCTGGGGCCAACGTCCTGACTTTC.

This chain connects TRBV28 to TRBJ2-3; 10 bases match TRBD2. With 5 bases clipped from V and 3 bases from J, the junction kept 5 bases outside the gene matches. The CDR3 has 15 residues. Germline assignment: CDR1 MDHEN and CDR2 SYDVKM. CDR3 sequence (DNA): TGTGCCAGCAGTAAGACTAGCGGGTTGACAGATACGCAGTATTTT. The encoded protein is CASSKTSGLTDTQYF.

The rearrangement uses TRBV25-1 and TRBJ2-3, with 12 bases that match TRBD1. Per the germline V gene, CDR1 is MGHDK and CDR2 is SYGVNS. The CDR3 is 16 amino acids. V lost 2 bases and J lost 4; bases outside the gene matches: 4. The CDR3 DNA reads TGTGCCAGCAGTGAAGGGACAGGGGGCCGGGCAGATACGCAGTATTTT. Translating it yields CASSEGTGGRADTQYF.

V usage is TRBV6-2 or TRBV6-3 and J usage is TRBJ2-7; no definite D call. CDR3 size: 15 residues. Between the trimmed V and J ends, which lost 5 bases and 3 bases, there was a span of 17 bases. The germline V gene has CDR1 MNHEY and CDR2 SVGEGT. CDR3 sequence reads: CASSNVAPGVYEQYF. DNA of the CDR3: TGTGCCAGCAGTAACGTCGCACCCGGTGTCTACGAGCAGTACTTC.

The chain has TRBV28 and TRBJ1-2; 10 bases are a match to TRBD1. Trimming removed 6 bases from V and 5 bases from J; junction bases left unmatched: 9. The germline CDR1 and CDR2 sequences are MDHEN and SYDVKM. CDR3 length: 15 residues. This CDR3 reads CASRPQGQGTYGYTF. The DNA of the CDR3 is TGTGCCAGCAGGCCTCAGGGACAGGGGACATATGGCTACACCTTC.

The chain recombines TRBV24-1 with TRBJ2-3, with TRBD1 matching 7 bases. J was trimmed by 1 base and V by 4 bases; bases with no gene match: 4. CDR1 and CDR2 from the germline V gene are KGHDR and SFDVKD. CDR3 size: 15 residues. The CDR3 bases are TGTGCCACCAGTGAACCGGGACAGCGCACAGATACGCAGTATTTT. Its protein product is CATSEPGQRTDTQYF.

The chain couples TRBV9 to TRBJ1-1, with 7 bases that match TRBD1. CDR1 SGDLS and CDR2 YYNGEE come from the germline V gene. The CDR3 sequence is 13 residues long. The V gene end was trimmed by 4 bases and the J gene end by 2 bases; junction bases not matched to a gene: 2. The DNA for the CDR3 is TGTGCCAGCAGCCAGGGGGGTAACACTGAAGCTTTCTTT. Translated: CASSQGGNTEAFF.

The V gene is TRBV5-5, the J gene TRBJ1-1; D may be TRBD1 (5 bases). The V end was cut by 2 bases, the J end by 5 bases, with 10 bases between. Germline V gene data show CDR1 as SGHKS and CDR2 as YYEKEE (reference sequence). The CDR3 covers 13 residues. CDR3 bases: TGTGCCAGCAGCTTTGGGGGGTTTACTGAAGCTTTCTTT. Translated: CASSFGGFTEAFF.

CDR3: CASSLGGGRRGEKLFF. CDR3 DNA sequence: TGTGCCAGCAGCTTGGGGGGAGGGAGGAGAGGTGAAAAACTGTTTTTT. The chain couples TRBV7-6 to TRBJ1-4; weak D call: TRBD1 (5 bases). CDR3 length: 16 amino acids. Trimming took 3 bases from V and 7 from J, leaving 18 bases between them. From germline, CDR1 is SGHVS and CDR2 FNYEAQ.

This chain connects TRBV5-1 to TRBJ2-7; 13 bases are shared with TRBD2. J was trimmed by 2 bases and V by 3 bases; bases with no gene match: 11. The CDR3 loop spans 18 amino acids. Germline V gene data show CDR1 as SGHRS and CDR2 as YFSETQ. The CDR3 is CASSSGLAGSLEAYEQYF. CDR3 in DNA: TGCGCCAGCAGCTCGGGACTAGCGGGATCATTGGAAGCCTACGAGCAGTACTTC.

The chain carries TRBV6-1 and TRBJ2-7, with D tentatively TRBD1 (5 bases). Trimming took off 2 bases at V and 6 bases at J, with 11 bases between the two ends. The V gene's germline CDR1 is MNHNS and CDR2 SASEGT. The CDR3 runs 13 residues. For the CDR3, the DNA is TGTGCCAGCAGTGAACAGGGTTTTTTCGAGCAGTACGTC. Translation gives CASSEQGFFEQYV.

This rearrangement joins TRBV7-3 to TRBJ1-1; D is perhaps TRBD1 (6 bases). This CDR3 is 15 amino acids long. Germline CDR1 reads SGHTA; CDR2 reads FQGTGA. Trimming left V 3 bases short and J 1 base short, with 12 bases between. CDR3 residues: CASSFDRFPNTEAFF. The CDR3 DNA follows: TGTGCCAGCAGCTTTGACAGGTTCCCGAACACTGAAGCTTTCTTT.

This chain joins TRBV6-5 and TRBJ1-4; TRBD1 matches 8 bases. The CDR3 covers 13 residues. Trimming removed 7 bases from V and 4 bases from J; junction bases left unmatched: 2. Germline V lookup: CDR1 MNHEY, CDR2 SVGAGI. The CDR3 nucleotides read TGTGCCAGCAACAGGGGGTTTAATGAAAAACTGTTTTTT. Its translation: CASNRGFNEKLFF.

V usage is TRBV11-3 and J usage is TRBJ2-1, with 7 bases aligning to TRBD2. Germline lookup yields CDR1 SGHNT and CDR2 YENEEA. The CDR3 has 14 residues. J was trimmed by 3 bases and V by 3 bases; bases with no gene match: 2. The CDR3 nucleotides are TGTGCCAGCAGCTTCGGACTAGACTACAATGAGCAGTTCTTC. It encodes CASSFGLDYNEQFF.

The chain employs TRBV29-1 and TRBJ2-7, with 8 bases aligning to TRBD1. This CDR3 contains 13 residues. V lost 3 bases, J lost 6 bases, and 7 bases stayed unmatched. Germline V CDR1 and CDR2: SQVTM, ANQGSEA. The CDR3 sequence: CSVEWDRSREQYF. DNA of the CDR3: TGCAGCGTTGAGTGGGACAGGTCCCGCGAGCAGTACTTC.

The V call is TRBV4-2, the J call TRBJ2-1; 13 bases align to TRBD2. The CDR3 totals 18 residues. The germline gives CDR1 LGHNA, CDR2 YNFKEQ. Trimming at V came to 3 bases and at J to 2 bases, leaving 7 bases not matched to a gene. The DNA of the CDR3 is TGTGCCAGCAGCCACCGGACTAGCGGGAGTTCCCCCTACAATGAGCAGTTCTTC. Its protein product is CASSHRTSGSSPYNEQFF.

This clone was observed once. This chain joins TRBV11-2 and TRBJ2-7; the D gene is possibly TRBD2 (5 bases). Germline CDR1 is SGHAT and CDR2 is FQNNGV. The CDR3 loop spans 14 amino acids. Trimming pared 3 bases from V and 5 bases from J, leaving 14 bases between. The CDR3 DNA sequence: TGTGCCAGCAGCTTCGTAACTAGATTCCACGAGCAGTACTTC. This encodes CASSFVTRFHEQYF.

The rearrangement uses TRBV6-1 and TRBJ2-7; TRBD1 aligns across 8 bases. The V gene end was trimmed by 1 base and the J gene end by 3 bases; junction bases not matched to a gene: 5. Germline V lookup: CDR1 MNHNS, CDR2 SASEGT. The CDR3 is 15 residues long. DNA of the CDR3: TGTGCCAGCAGTGAAGGGGTCGGGACAGGCTACGAGCAGTACGTC. Translating gives CASSEGVGTGYEQYV.

The chain links TRBV28 to TRBJ2-7; 8 bases agree with TRBD2. J lost 2 bases, V lost 2 bases, and 11 bases had no gene match. Germline V CDR1 and CDR2: MDHEN, SYDVKM. This CDR3 region has 17 residues. CDR3 DNA: TGTGCCAGCAGTTTAGGGGGGGCTAGCGGGTATACCTACGAGCAGTACTTC. Its protein product is CASSLGGASGYTYEQYF.

The CDR3: CASSSGVNTEAFF. CDR3 in DNA: TGTGCCAGCTCGTCCGGGGTGAACACTGAAGCTTTCTTT. The chain employs TRBV13 and TRBJ1-1, with D unresolved. This CDR3 has 13 residues. With 8 bases removed from V and 0 bases from J, the gap between germline ends came to 10 bases. Germline values: CDR1 PRHDT, CDR2 FYEKMQ (reference sequence).

V gene TRBV29-1 combines with J gene TRBJ1-6; D is unresolved. Between the trimmed V and J ends, which lost 4 bases and 7 bases, there was a span of 11 bases. The germline gives CDR1 SQVTM, CDR2 ANQGSEA. The CDR3 is made up of 13 amino acids. The CDR3 loop reads CSVAVTANSPLHF. The CDR3 DNA reads TGCAGCGTTGCCGTCACTGCCAATTCACCCCTCCACTTT.

CDR3 sequence: CAISEQLRTDPYEQYF. CDR3 nucleotides: TGTGCCATCAGTGAGCAATTGAGGACAGACCCCTACGAGCAGTACTTC. V and J are TRBV10-3 and TRBJ2-7, with a tentative D call TRBD1 (6 bases). The CDR3 is made up of 16 amino acids. Germline values: CDR1 ENHRY, CDR2 SYGVKD. The V end was cut by 2 bases, the J end by 2 bases, with 16 bases between.

V usage is TRBV7-3 and J usage is TRBJ2-1; TRBD1 is a possible D gene (6 bases). Trimming shortened V by 4 bases and J by 9 bases, and 16 bases separated the two germline ends. Germline loops: CDR1 SGHTA, CDR2 FQGTGA. The length of the CDR3 is 14 residues. CDR3 protein: CASSSIRGSGEQFF. The CDR3 coding sequence is TGTGCCAGCAGCTCAATAAGGGGGTCGGGTGAGCAGTTCTTC.

This chain joins TRBV29-1 and TRBJ2-1; TRBD2 agrees at 8 bases. V trimming: 4 bases; J trimming: 4 bases; junction bases outside the gene matches: 6. Germline CDR1 SQVTM, CDR2 ANQGSEA. This CDR3 region has 14 residues. The CDR3 DNA sequence: TGCAGCGTTGTGTTTAGCGGGGATTACAATGAGCAGTTCTTC. Translated, it gives CSVVFSGDYNEQFF.

J is TRBJ2-5 and V is TRBV6-5; possibly TRBD1 for D (6 bases). The germline V gene has CDR1 MNHEY and CDR2 SVGAGI. The CDR3 loop spans 15 amino acids. Trimming took 5 bases from V and 1 from J, leaving 14 bases between them. The CDR3 spells CASSPETGPQETQYF. CDR3 nucleotide sequence: TGTGCCAGCAGTCCCGAGACAGGCCCCCAAGAGACCCAGTACTTC.

The rearrangement uses TRBV29-1 and TRBJ2-4; 11 bases are a match to TRBD1. This CDR3 contains 14 residues. The germline V gene has CDR1 SQVTM and CDR2 ANQGSEA. The V segment lost 0 bases and the J segment 10 bases; nucleotides outside the gene matches: 5. CDR3 amino acids: CSVEDLGTGGIQYF. The CDR3 nucleotides are TGCAGCGTTGAAGATCTGGGGACAGGGGGGATTCAGTACTTC. Combining the CDR3 with reference TRBV29-1 and TRBJ2-4 gives the whole variable domain SAVISQKPSRDICQRGTSLTIQCQVDSQVTMMFWYRQQPGQSLTLIATANQGSEATYESGFVIDKFPISRPNLTFSTLTVSNMSPEDSSIYLCSVEDLGTGGIQYFGAGTRLSVL.

The V gene is TRBV10-3, the J gene TRBJ1-2; D unclear. Deletions cut 5 bases from V and 2 bases from J, with 15 bases between. In germline, CDR1 is ENHRY, CDR2 SYGVKD. The CDR3 spans 15 residues. This CDR3 is CAISNPGGLNYGYTF. The CDR3 DNA sequence: TGTGCCATCAGTAACCCTGGAGGTCTCAACTATGGCTACACCTTC.

The chain is built from TRBV5-1 and TRBJ2-7; 7 bases match TRBD1. Germline lookup yields CDR1 SGHRS and CDR2 YFSETQ. The CDR3 is 14 amino acids. V lost 4 bases, J lost 2 bases, and 6 bases stayed unmatched. The CDR3 sequence is CASSDGTAAYEQYF. CDR3 nucleotide sequence: TGCGCCAGCAGCGACGGGACAGCGGCCTACGAGCAGTACTTC.

The rearrangement uses TRBV7-8 and TRBJ1-1, with 8 nucleotides matching TRBD1. The length of the CDR3 is 17 residues. Germline CDR1 and CDR2: SGHVS and FQNEAQ. The junction had 12 bases not matched to a gene; V was cut back by 1 base and J by 5 bases. The CDR3 here is CASSLVGGGQVYTEAFF. Here the CDR3 DNA reads TGTGCCAGCAGCTTAGTCGGTGGGGGACAGGTTTATACTGAAGCTTTCTTT.

The chain employs TRBV14 and TRBJ2-7; D not certain. The CDR3 totals 12 residues. Germline V CDR1 and CDR2: SGHDN, FVKESK. Trimming took off 1 base at V and 5 bases at J, with 6 bases between the two ends. CDR3 sequence reads: CASSQAYDEQYF. CDR3 coding DNA: TGTGCCAGCAGCCAAGCCTATGACGAGCAGTACTTC. The entire variable domain, with the rest obtained from reference TRBV14 and TRBJ2-7, is as follows: EAGVTQFPSHSVIEKGQTVTLRCDPISGHDNLYWYRRVMGKEIKFLLHFVKESKQDESGMPNNRFLAERTGGTYSTLKVQPAELEDSGVYFCASSQAYDEQYFGPGTRLTVT.

This sequence joins TRBV4-1 and TRBJ2-7; D is perhaps TRBD1 (6 bases). V lost 1 base to trimming and J lost 4 bases, with 17 bases between them. The CDR3 loop spans 16 amino acids. CDR1 is MGHRA and CDR2 is YSYEKL in the germline V gene. The CDR3 spells CASSQGFTGMPYEQYF. As DNA, the CDR3 is TGCGCCAGCAGCCAAGGATTTACAGGGATGCCGTACGAGCAGTACTTC.

V gene TRBV27 combines with J gene TRBJ2-1; 9 nucleotides agree with TRBD1. The CDR3 is made up of 14 amino acids. The V gene end was trimmed by 9 bases and the J gene end by 10 bases; junction bases not matched to a gene: 13. Per germline, CDR1 MNHEY and CDR2 SMNVEV (reference sequence). The chain's CDR3 is CASTRDRARGEQFF. The CDR3 nucleotides read TGTGCCAGTACGAGGGACAGGGCGCGGGGGGAGCAGTTCTTC.